This is a list of T cell receptor beta chains from one sample in a study of blood T cell repertoires in COVID-19. The data were produced by immunoSEQ multiplex PCR, yet TCRdb's version contains in-frame clones alone and is incomplete. The sample includes 150,000 to 200,000 clones, about four fifths of them seen just once. Source material: peripheral blood. All receptors come from a man between 60 and 75 years old with active or convalescent COVID-19. CDR3s include the opening cysteine and the closing phenylalanine or tryptophan. The order of the fields is D gene, clone size, V gene, J gene, CDR3 protein, CDR3 DNA. The D gene is left open where the match is weak. Clone size is not always given. Where it is, it says once, few, many or a class for expanded clones.

d_call: NA
clone_size: NA
v_call: TRBV7-8
j_call: TRBJ2-7
cdr3_aa: CASSSLGGISSYEQYF
cdr3_nt: TGTGCCAGCAGCTCGCTAGGGGGAATCAGCTCCTACGAGCAGTACTTC

d_call: TRBD2
clone_size: NA
v_call: TRBV5-1
j_call: TRBJ2-7
cdr3_aa: CASSRTSGGDEQYF
cdr3_nt: TGCGCCAGCAGCAGGACTAGCGGGGGCGACGAGCAGTACTTC

d_call: TRBD1
clone_size: NA
v_call: TRBV12-3/TRBV12-4
j_call: TRBJ2-1
cdr3_aa: CSTSGGADNEQFF
cdr3_nt: TGTTCGACCTCAGGGGGCGCCGATAATGAGCAGTTCTTC

d_call: NA
clone_size: few
v_call: TRBV19
j_call: TRBJ2-1
cdr3_aa: CASSIRQSGAYNEQFF
cdr3_nt: TGTGCCAGTAGTATAAGGCAGTCGGGAGCCTACAATGAGCAGTTCTTC

d_call: NA
clone_size: NA
v_call: TRBV19
j_call: TRBJ1-5
cdr3_aa: CASSIAGGNQPQHF
cdr3_nt: TGTGCCAGTAGTATAGCAGGGGGCAATCAGCCCCAGCATTTT

d_call: TRBD1
clone_size: NA
v_call: TRBV14
j_call: TRBJ1-1
cdr3_aa: CASSGQGMNTEAFF
cdr3_nt: TGTGCCAGCAGCGGACAGGGCATGAACACTGAAGCTTTCTTT

d_call: TRBD1
clone_size: NA
v_call: TRBV6-6
j_call: TRBJ1-4
cdr3_aa: CASSRGEGTGYEKLFF
cdr3_nt: TGTGCCAGCAGCCGGGGCGAAGGGACAGGGTATGAAAAACTGTTTTTT

d_call: NA
clone_size: NA
v_call: TRBV7-6
j_call: TRBJ2-7
cdr3_aa: CASSLTAGNRVGEQYF
cdr3_nt: TGTGCCAGCAGCTTAACAGCGGGCAATAGAGTCGGCGAGCAGTACTTC

d_call: NA
clone_size: NA
v_call: TRBV11-2
j_call: TRBJ1-1
cdr3_aa: CASSLVQGFEAFF
cdr3_nt: TGTGCCAGCAGCTTAGTCCAGGGGTTTGAAGCTTTCTTT

d_call: NA
clone_size: NA
v_call: TRBV4-2
j_call: TRBJ2-6
cdr3_aa: CASSQATLVSGANVLTF
cdr3_nt: TGTGCCAGCAGCCAAGCGACCCTAGTCTCTGGGGCCAACGTCCTGACTTTC

d_call: NA
clone_size: NA
v_call: TRBV6-5
j_call: TRBJ2-7
cdr3_aa: CASRGNYEQYF
cdr3_nt: TGTGCCAGCCGGGGGAACTACGAGCAGTACTTC

d_call: NA
clone_size: NA
v_call: TRBV5-4
j_call: TRBJ1-6
cdr3_aa: CASSSGGRVDSPLHF
cdr3_nt: TGTGCCAGCAGCTCCGGGGGTCGGGTTGATTCACCCCTCCACTTT

d_call: TRBD1
clone_size: NA
v_call: TRBV6-5
j_call: TRBJ2-7
cdr3_aa: CASSIRDRTEQYF
cdr3_nt: TGTGCCAGCAGTATCCGGGACAGAACCGAGCAGTACTTC

d_call: TRBD1
clone_size: NA
v_call: TRBV10-3
j_call: TRBJ1-1
cdr3_aa: CAISESSLTGVAFF
cdr3_nt: TGTGCCATCAGTGAGTCCTCCCTAACAGGGGTGGCTTTCTTT

d_call: TRBD1
clone_size: NA
v_call: TRBV10-3
j_call: TRBJ1-2
cdr3_aa: CAISEAQGALGYTF
cdr3_nt: TGTGCCATCAGTGAGGCGCAGGGGGCCCTTGGCTACACCTTC

d_call: NA
clone_size: NA
v_call: TRBV4-2
j_call: TRBJ2-7
cdr3_aa: CASSQDLYEQYF
cdr3_nt: TGTGCCAGCAGCCAAGATCTCTACGAGCAGTACTTC

d_call: TRBD2
clone_size: NA
v_call: TRBV3-1/TRBV3-2
j_call: TRBJ2-3
cdr3_aa: CASSQDQREGDTQYF
cdr3_nt: TGTGCCAGCAGCCAAGACCAGCGGGAGGGAGATACGCAGTATTTT

d_call: TRBD2
clone_size: NA
v_call: TRBV5-1
j_call: TRBJ2-3
cdr3_aa: CASKETSAIWDTQYF
cdr3_nt: TGCGCCAGCAAGGAGACTAGCGCCATTTGGGATACGCAGTATTTT

d_call: NA
clone_size: once
v_call: TRBV28
j_call: TRBJ2-7
cdr3_aa: CASSSSPLLPSSYEQYF
cdr3_nt: TGTGCCAGCAGTTCGAGCCCGTTGTTACCAAGCTCCTACGAGCAGTACTTC

d_call: TRBD1
clone_size: NA
v_call: TRBV27
j_call: TRBJ2-5
cdr3_aa: CATLTGDGTQYF
cdr3_nt: TGTGCCACCCTGACAGGGGACGGGACCCAGTACTTC

d_call: NA
clone_size: NA
v_call: TRBV7-2
j_call: TRBJ2-7
cdr3_aa: CASSLVGRPSSYEQYF
cdr3_nt: TGTGCCAGCAGCTTAGTTGGGAGGCCCAGCTCCTACGAGCAGTACTTC

d_call: TRBD1
clone_size: once
v_call: TRBV6-6
j_call: TRBJ2-1
cdr3_aa: CASRPDRGRSGNEQFF
cdr3_nt: TGTGCCAGCAGACCCGACAGGGGGCGATCAGGCAATGAGCAGTTCTTC

d_call: NA
clone_size: NA
v_call: TRBV5-5
j_call: TRBJ1-5
cdr3_aa: CASSQLAGYSNQPQHF
cdr3_nt: TGTGCCAGCAGCCAACTGGCGGGGTATAGCAATCAGCCCCAGCATTTT

d_call: NA
clone_size: NA
v_call: TRBV6-6
j_call: TRBJ2-3
cdr3_aa: CASSYSQKGTDTQYF
cdr3_nt: TGTGCCAGCAGTTACTCACAAAAAGGCACAGATACGCAGTATTTT

d_call: NA
clone_size: NA
v_call: TRBV28
j_call: TRBJ1-2
cdr3_aa: CASSYPLMRGYTF
cdr3_nt: TGTGCCAGCAGCTACCCCTTAATGAGGGGCTACACCTTC

d_call: NA
clone_size: NA
v_call: TRBV15
j_call: TRBJ1-1
cdr3_aa: CATSRDGGFRTEAFF
cdr3_nt: TGTGCCACCAGCAGAGATGGGGGGTTTCGCACTGAAGCTTTCTTT

d_call: NA
clone_size: NA
v_call: TRBV7-8
j_call: TRBJ2-7
cdr3_aa: CASSARDYEQYF
cdr3_nt: TGTGCCAGCAGCGCCCGAGACTACGAGCAGTACTTC

d_call: NA
clone_size: NA
v_call: TRBV5-1
j_call: TRBJ2-1
cdr3_aa: CASSLGTDKYNEQFF
cdr3_nt: TGCGCCAGCAGCTTGGGGACTGACAAATACAATGAGCAGTTCTTC

d_call: TRBD2
clone_size: once
v_call: TRBV5-1
j_call: TRBJ2-4
cdr3_aa: CASSLEPLAGGRAVAKNIQYF
cdr3_nt: TGCGCCAGCAGCTTGGAGCCGCTGGCGGGGGGGCGGGCGGTGGCCAAAAACATTCAGTACTTC

d_call: TRBD2
clone_size: NA
v_call: TRBV4-1
j_call: TRBJ2-3
cdr3_aa: CASSQLTSGRTDTQYF
cdr3_nt: TGCGCCAGCAGCCAGCTGACTAGCGGGAGGACAGATACGCAGTATTTT

d_call: TRBD1
clone_size: NA
v_call: TRBV29-1
j_call: TRBJ1-4
cdr3_aa: CSVISGTGNEKLFF
cdr3_nt: TGCAGCGTTATATCAGGGACAGGGAATGAAAAACTGTTTTTT

d_call: TRBD1
clone_size: NA
v_call: TRBV6-5
j_call: TRBJ1-4
cdr3_aa: CASSYWTGSEKLFF
cdr3_nt: TGTGCCAGCAGTTACTGGACAGGGTCTGAAAAACTGTTTTTT

d_call: NA
clone_size: NA
v_call: TRBV10-3
j_call: TRBJ1-4
cdr3_aa: CAISEQGSEKLFF
cdr3_nt: TGTGCCATCAGTGAGCAGGGAAGTGAAAAACTGTTTTTT

d_call: NA
clone_size: NA
v_call: TRBV21-1
j_call: TRBJ2-1
cdr3_aa: CASSKRRNEQFF
cdr3_nt: TGTGCCAGCAGCAAACGGCGGAATGAGCAGTTCTTC

d_call: TRBD2
clone_size: NA
v_call: TRBV6-6
j_call: TRBJ2-7
cdr3_aa: CASGGTSGRSYEQYF
cdr3_nt: TGTGCCAGCGGGGGAACTAGCGGGAGAAGCTACGAGCAGTACTTC

d_call: TRBD1
clone_size: NA
v_call: TRBV28
j_call: TRBJ1-2
cdr3_aa: CASQTGDSGYGYTF
cdr3_nt: TGTGCCAGCCAAACAGGGGATTCGGGCTATGGCTACACCTTC

d_call: NA
clone_size: NA
v_call: TRBV4-2
j_call: TRBJ2-7
cdr3_aa: CASSQDYPGPYEQYF
cdr3_nt: TGTGCCAGCAGCCAAGATTATCCAGGGCCCTACGAGCAGTACTTC

d_call: TRBD1
clone_size: NA
v_call: TRBV4-1
j_call: TRBJ1-5
cdr3_aa: CASSQGGTGNQPQHF
cdr3_nt: TGCGCCAGCAGCCAAGGCGGGACAGGCAATCAGCCCCAGCATTTT

d_call: NA
clone_size: NA
v_call: TRBV2
j_call: TRBJ1-5
cdr3_aa: CASSESRYSNQPQHF
cdr3_nt: TGTGCCAGCAGTGAAAGTCGGTATAGCAATCAGCCCCAGCATTTT

d_call: NA
clone_size: NA
v_call: TRBV6-5
j_call: TRBJ1-5
cdr3_aa: CATSLTGDQPQHF
cdr3_nt: TGTGCCACCTCCCTGACCGGGGATCAGCCCCAGCATTTT

d_call: NA
clone_size: NA
v_call: TRBV19
j_call: TRBJ2-4
cdr3_aa: CASSIGLLAKNIQYF
cdr3_nt: TGTGCCAGTAGTATCGGTCTTCTAGCCAAAAACATTCAGTACTTC

d_call: NA
clone_size: NA
v_call: TRBV11-2
j_call: TRBJ1-1
cdr3_aa: CASSLDAVNTEAFF
cdr3_nt: TGTGCCAGCAGCTTAGATGCGGTGAACACTGAAGCTTTCTTT

d_call: NA
clone_size: NA
v_call: TRBV6-1
j_call: TRBJ2-3
cdr3_aa: CASSEIGRTGSTDTQYF
cdr3_nt: TGTGCCAGCAGTGAAATCGGGAGGACAGGGAGCACAGATACGCAGTATTTT

d_call: TRBD1
clone_size: few
v_call: TRBV6-2/TRBV6-3
j_call: TRBJ1-5
cdr3_aa: CASSYWDSDSNQPQHF
cdr3_nt: TGTGCCAGCAGTTACTGGGACAGCGATAGCAATCAGCCCCAGCATTTT

d_call: TRBD2
clone_size: NA
v_call: TRBV14
j_call: TRBJ2-7
cdr3_aa: CASSQQNSGKRYEQYF
cdr3_nt: TGTGCCAGCAGCCAACAGAATAGCGGGAAACGCTACGAGCAGTACTTC

d_call: TRBD1
clone_size: NA
v_call: TRBV2
j_call: TRBJ2-5
cdr3_aa: CASSQDRARETQYF
cdr3_nt: TGTGCCAGCAGTCAAGACAGGGCCCGTGAGACCCAGTACTTC

d_call: NA
clone_size: NA
v_call: TRBV9
j_call: TRBJ1-2
cdr3_aa: CASSAINYGYTF
cdr3_nt: TGTGCCAGCAGCGCCATTAACTATGGCTACACCTTC